The clone carrying this T cell receptor (beta chain) was recorded only once. This sample stems from a study of OX40 agonist ivuxolimab in advanced cancers. Across the study: Ivuxolimab, which is an agonistic anti-OX40 (CD134) antibody, was administered to the patients.

Enrollment shut out patients with autoimmune disease history or systemic immunosuppression. Sequencing used immunoSEQ multiplex PCR; TCRdb keeps in-frame clones, though not all of them. The sample holds approximately 72,000 clones, about 79% seen once. The CDR3 totals 11 residues. Germline V lookup: CDR1 MNHEY, CDR2 SVGAGI. With 4 bases removed from V and 6 bases from J, the gap between germline ends came to 6 bases. The J gene is TRBJ1-2, the V gene TRBV6-5; D not certain. The receptor was derived from an adult with an advanced solid tumor such as melanoma, head and neck, liver or kidney cancer. Sequences were derived from CD4+ or CD8+ T cells sorted from blood, sampled in a trial of the OX40 agonist ivuxolimab. CDR3 sequence: CASSFEHGYTF. The CDR3 nucleotides read TGTGCCAGCAGTTTTGAACATGGCTACACCTTC.